The 8 T cell receptor beta chains presented below share a single source sample, sequenced in a study of T cells in localized non-small cell lung cancer. The method was immunoSEQ multiplex PCR; TCRdb's version includes in-frame clones alone and lacks a portion of them. The repertoire consists of 20,000 to 25,000 clones, with 92% occurring once and the leading ten covering 15%. The specimen comprised peripheral blood, sampled before any cancer treatment. The receptors were gathered from a man between 40 and 75 years old with stage III squamous cell lung carcinoma.

The chain combines TRBV7-6 with TRBJ1-2; no clear D. Germline CDR1 reads SGHVS; CDR2 reads FNYEAQ. This CDR3 region has 13 residues. Trimming took off 1 base at V and 8 bases at J, with 11 bases between the two ends. The CDR3 reads CASSLDAPRGYTF. In DNA form, the CDR3 reads TGTGCCAGCAGCTTAGACGCCCCGAGGGGCTACACCTTC.

J is TRBJ2-3 and V is TRBV6-4, with D maybe TRBD1 (6 bases). Trimming took off 4 bases at V and 1 base at J, with 9 bases between the two ends. This CDR3 spans 14 amino acids. Germline V gives CDR1 MRHNA, CDR2 SNTAGT. The CDR3 DNA follows: TGTGCCAGCAGTGTAGGGGGACGCACAGATACGCAGTATTTT. Translating gives CASSVGGRTDTQYF.

The genes are TRBV10-3 and TRBJ1-1, with no clear D. The CDR3 spans 13 residues. Trimming shortened V by 6 bases and J by 2 bases, and 10 bases separated the two germline ends. The germline CDR1 and CDR2 sequences are ENHRY and SYGVKD. The CDR3 is CAIRRNDNTEAFF. The CDR3 DNA is TGTGCCATCAGAAGAAACGACAACACTGAAGCTTTCTTT.

V usage is TRBV13 and J usage is TRBJ1-1; TRBD1 matches 10 bases. Germline-derived CDR1 and CDR2 are PRHDT and FYEKMQ (reference sequence). CDR3 length: 14 amino acids. Germline trimming cut 7 bases from V and 10 bases from J; bases unmatched to any gene: 12. CDR3 loop: CASTTGTGVLRAFF. In nucleotides, the CDR3 is TGTGCCAGCACCACTGGGACAGGGGTTTTAAGAGCTTTCTTT. Supplemented by reference TRBV13 and TRBJ1-1, the full variable domain reads AAGVIQSPRHLIKEKRETATLKCYPIPRHDTVYWYQQGPGQDPQFLISFYEKMQSDKGSIPDRFSAQQFSDYHSELNMSSLELGDSALYFCASTTGTGVLRAFFGQGTRLTVV.

The rearrangement joins TRBV27 to TRBJ2-3; D remains ambiguous. The CDR3 is made up of 13 amino acids. V lost 5 bases to trimming and J lost 6 bases, with 12 bases between them. Germline values: CDR1 MNHEY, CDR2 SMNVEV (reference sequence). The CDR3 loop reads CASSRTQWDTQYF. In DNA form, the CDR3 reads TGTGCCAGCAGTCGGACCCAGTGGGATACGCAGTATTTT.

The CDR3 bases are TGTGCCAGCTCACCGCGCGACCAGGGTTACTCTGGAAACACCATATATTTT. Translating gives CASSPRDQGYSGNTIYF. The chain carries TRBV18 and TRBJ1-3; TRBD1 is a possible D gene (5 bases). This CDR3 has 17 residues. Between the trimmed V and J ends, which lost 3 bases and 0 bases, there was a span of 15 bases. The germline CDR1 and CDR2 sequences are KGHSH and LQKENI.

V usage is TRBV19 and J usage is TRBJ1-5, with D unclear. The CDR3 has 13 amino acids. Germline CDR1 is LNHDA and CDR2 is SQIVND (reference sequence). Deletions cut 3 bases from V and 1 base from J, with 4 bases between. DNA of the CDR3: TGTGCCAGTAGTATCACGAGCAATCAGCCCCAGCATTTT. This gives the protein CASSITSNQPQHF.

This clone was observed a few times. The rearrangement joins TRBV27 to TRBJ2-7; 11 nucleotides agree with TRBD2. V shed 2 bases and J 0 bases; nucleotides not matched to a gene: 9. Looked up from germline, CDR1 is MNHEY and CDR2 is SMNVEV (reference sequence). This CDR3 contains 18 residues. The CDR3: CASSLEVAGGGSSYEQYF. DNA for the CDR3: TGTGCCAGCAGTTTAGAGGTAGCGGGAGGGGGAAGCTCCTACGAGCAGTACTTC.